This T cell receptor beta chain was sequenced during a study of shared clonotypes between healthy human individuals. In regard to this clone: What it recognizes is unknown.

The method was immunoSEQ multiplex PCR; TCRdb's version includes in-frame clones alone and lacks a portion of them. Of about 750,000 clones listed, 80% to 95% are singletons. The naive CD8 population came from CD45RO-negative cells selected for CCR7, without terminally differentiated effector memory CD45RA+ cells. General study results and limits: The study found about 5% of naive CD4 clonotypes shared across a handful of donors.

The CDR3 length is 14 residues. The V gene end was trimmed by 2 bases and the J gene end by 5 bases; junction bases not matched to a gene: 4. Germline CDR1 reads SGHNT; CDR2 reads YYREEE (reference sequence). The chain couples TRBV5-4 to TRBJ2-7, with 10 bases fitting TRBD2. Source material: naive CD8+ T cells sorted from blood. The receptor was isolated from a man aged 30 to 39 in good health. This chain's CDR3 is CASSFSSGSHEQYF. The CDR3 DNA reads TGTGCCAGCAGCTTCTCTAGCGGGAGCCACGAGCAGTACTTC. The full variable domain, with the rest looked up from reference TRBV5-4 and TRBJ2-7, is ETGVTQSPTHLIKTRGQQVTLRCSSQSGHNTVSWYQQALGQGPQFIFQYYREEENGRGNFPPRFSGLQFPNYSSELNVNALELDDSALYLCASSFSSGSHEQYFGPGTRLTVT.